This note documents a single T cell receptor (beta chain) sequence. Its antigen remains unidentified. CDR1 LGHNA and CDR2 YSLEER come from the germline V gene. The CDR3 has 14 amino acids. Trimming took off 5 bases at V and 1 base at J, with 11 bases between the two ends. This entry is derived from a study of beta chain features in type 1 diabetes. Study conclusions and caveats: Shorter TCRB CDR3s, moderately but significantly so, were found in Type 1 diabetes patients in all four CD4+ subsets. The study notes PCR might favor shorter templates equally in patients and controls.

Expressed TCRB transcripts got sequenced, as all isolated RNA was reverse transcribed. The average read count of naive, central memory and regulatory T cell samples was several million. Profiling relied on immunoSEQ multiplex PCR, and the TCRdb table lists in-frame clones only, not all of them. The sample yields some 330,000 clones, roughly 12% seen once. One heparinised blood draw, averaging roughly 120 mL, came from each donor. This chain connects TRBV4-3 to TRBJ1-1, with D possibly matching TRBD1 (6 bases). This clonotype was sampled from a woman aged 18-29 years with type 1 diabetes. The specimen was naive CD4+ T cells from blood. The CDR3 DNA reads as TGCGCCAGCAGCTCAGGGACACCGAACACTGAAGCTTTCTTT. Translated, it gives CASSSGTPNTEAFF.